This T cell receptor (beta chain) derives from a study of blood T cell repertoires in COVID-19. This CDR3 has 14 residues. Trimming took 5 bases from V and 2 from J; bases not matched to a gene: 6. In germline, CDR1 is LNHDA, CDR2 SQIVND (reference sequence). The Seattle patients, enrolled during active infection, were followed longitudinally. Sequencing was performed with immunoSEQ multiplex PCR; in TCRdb, only in-frame clones are kept and a portion is missing. The sample yields about 200,000 clones, 80% to 95% seen once. The sequence derives from a man between 60 and 70 years old with COVID-19, enrolled during active disease. Sequencing used peripheral blood. The chain has TRBV19 and TRBJ2-7, with 7 bases aligning to TRBD1. The CDR3 spells CASSGTADTYEQYF. The CDR3, as DNA: TGTGCCAGTAGTGGGACAGCGGATACCTACGAGCAGTACTTC.